A single sample gave rise to the 9 T cell receptor beta chains below, sequenced in a study of lung T cells in sarcoidosis with Löfgren's syndrome. TCRdb re-called the reads through MiXCR, storing one row per CDR3 protein. The sample shows some 9,800 distinct CDR3 sequences, just under 20% of them seen only once. Sequenced: CD4+ T cells from bronchoalveolar lavage. The receptor set was obtained from a human donor with sarcoidosis (Löfgren's syndrome or another form), or a control subject (not recorded which).

This clonotype showed up many times. The chain carries TRBV28 and TRBJ2-3, with D unresolved. V was shortened by 4 bases and J by 6 bases, with 8 bases between the two germline ends. CDR1 is MDHEN and CDR2 is SYDVKM in the germline V gene. The CDR3 contains 12 residues. In DNA, the CDR3 is TGTGCCAGCAGTTCCCTCGGTGATACGCAGTATTTT. It translates to CASSSLGDTQYF.

There are many counts of this clonotype. V and J are TRBV4-2 and TRBJ2-2, with 10 bases identical to TRBD1. Looked up from germline, CDR1 is LGHNA and CDR2 is YNFKEQ. The J segment lost 5 bases and the V segment lost 1 base, leaving 4 bases of the junction unmatched. The CDR3 is made up of 16 amino acids. CDR3 sequence (DNA): TGTGCCAGCAGCCAAGCCCCGGGACAGGGGACCGGGGAGCTGTTTTTT. Its translation is CASSQAPGQGTGELFF.

By frequency in the sample, this clonotype is medium-sized. In DNA, the CDR3 is TGTGCCACCAGCCCGGGAAAGAAGGGCTATAATTCACCCCTCCACTTT. Its protein product is CATSPGKKGYNSPLHF. This chain connects TRBV24-1 to TRBJ1-6; D is unclear. The germline V and J ends were trimmed by 7 bases and 3 bases, with 15 bases remaining between them. The CDR3 is made up of 16 amino acids. From germline, CDR1 is KGHDR and CDR2 SFDVKD.

The chain uses TRBV30 and TRBJ2-5; 10 nucleotides align to TRBD1. This CDR3 is built from 15 residues. Germline V CDR1 and CDR2: GTSNPN, SVGIG (reference sequence). The junction had 8 bases not matched to a gene; V was cut back by 2 bases and J by 5 bases. CDR3 bases: TGTGCCTGGAGTCACCGGGACAGGGGCCCTGAGACCCAGTACTTC. Amino acids: CAWSHRDRGPETQYF.

In this sample, this clonotype turned up many times. This chain links TRBV20-1 with TRBJ2-2, with 7 positions matching TRBD2. Germline trimming cut 5 bases from V and 6 bases from J; bases unmatched to any gene: 6. CDR1 and CDR2 from the germline V gene are DFQATT and SNEGSKA (reference sequence). The CDR3 contains 13 residues. Written as DNA, the CDR3 is TGCAGTGCTCCTTACCGGGGGGCCGGGGAGCTGTTTTTT. This gives the protein CSAPYRGAGELFF.

This clonotype ranks as medium-sized. The chain links TRBV24-1 to TRBJ2-3; D is possibly TRBD1 (5 bases). This CDR3 spans 12 amino acids. Deletions cut 4 bases from V and 8 bases from J, with 9 bases between. Germline V CDR1 and CDR2: KGHDR, SFDVKD. The CDR3 reads CATSETEGTQYF. CDR3 DNA sequence: TGTGCCACCAGTGAGACAGAAGGTACGCAGTATTTT.

This clonotype showed up just once. Sequence at one end of the junction differs from germline and may be a read error. The gene calls are TRBV5-1 and TRBJ2-5, with TRBD2 matching over 8 bases. The CDR3 totals 15 residues. CDR1 SGHRS and CDR2 YFSETQ come from the germline V gene. This CDR3 is CASSSRGGSGETQHF. The DNA for the CDR3 is TGCGCCAGCAGCTCCCGCGGGGGGAGCGGGGAGACCCAGCACTTC.

V is TRBV5-5 and J is TRBJ2-7; D not resolved. The CDR3 covers 15 residues. Germline V gene sequence: CDR1 SGHKS, CDR2 YYEKEE (reference sequence). V lost 0 bases and J lost 8, with 18 bases in between. The CDR3 DNA reads TGTGCCAGCAGCTTGGGAGGAAAACAGAGTACGAAGCAGTACTTC. It specifies CASSLGGKQSTKQYF.

In this sample, this clonotype turned up a few times. The missing conserved phenylalanine or tryptophan at the end of this CDR3 makes a read error likely. The V call is TRBV5-8, the J call TRBJ2-2; possibly TRBD2 for D (5 bases). The CDR3 has 14 residues. The V and J ends lost 5 bases and 5 bases respectively, with 13 bases between them. The germline V gene has CDR1 SGHTS and CDR2 YDEGEE. The CDR3 reads CASRKLVATGELFS. The DNA of the CDR3 is TGTGCCAGCAGGAAACTAGTGGCTACCGGGGAGCTGTTTTCT.